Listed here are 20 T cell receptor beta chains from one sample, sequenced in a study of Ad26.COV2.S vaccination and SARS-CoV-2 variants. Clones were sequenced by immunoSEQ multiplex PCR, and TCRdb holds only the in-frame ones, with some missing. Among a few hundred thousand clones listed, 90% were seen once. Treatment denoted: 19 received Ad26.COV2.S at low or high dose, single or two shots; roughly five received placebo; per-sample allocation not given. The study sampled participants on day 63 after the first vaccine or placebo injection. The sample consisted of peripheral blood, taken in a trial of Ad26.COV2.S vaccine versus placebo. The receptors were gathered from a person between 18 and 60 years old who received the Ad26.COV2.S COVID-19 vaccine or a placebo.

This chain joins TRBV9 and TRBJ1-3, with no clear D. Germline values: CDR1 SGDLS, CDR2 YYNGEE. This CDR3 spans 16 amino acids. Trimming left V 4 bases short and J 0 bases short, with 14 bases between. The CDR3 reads CASSPLAWRSGNTIYF. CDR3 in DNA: TGTGCCAGCAGCCCTCTCGCCTGGCGCTCTGGAAACACCATATATTTT.

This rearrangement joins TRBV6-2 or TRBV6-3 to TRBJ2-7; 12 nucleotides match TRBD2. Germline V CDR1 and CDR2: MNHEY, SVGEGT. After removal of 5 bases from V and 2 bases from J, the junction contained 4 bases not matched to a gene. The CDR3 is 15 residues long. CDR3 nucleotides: TGTGCCAGCAGTACGCGACTAGCGGGAGCCTACGAGCAGTACTTC. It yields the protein CASSTRLAGAYEQYF.

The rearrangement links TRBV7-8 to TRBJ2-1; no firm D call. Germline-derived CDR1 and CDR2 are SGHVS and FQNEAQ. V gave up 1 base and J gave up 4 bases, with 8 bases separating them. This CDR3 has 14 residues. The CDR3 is CASSLGVEYNEQFF. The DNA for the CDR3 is TGTGCCAGCAGCTTAGGGGTCGAATACAATGAGCAGTTCTTC.

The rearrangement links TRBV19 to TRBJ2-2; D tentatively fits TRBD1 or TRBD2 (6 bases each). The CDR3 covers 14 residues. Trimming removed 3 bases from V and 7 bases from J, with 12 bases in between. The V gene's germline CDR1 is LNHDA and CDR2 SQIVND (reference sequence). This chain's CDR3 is CASSMGGLVGELFF. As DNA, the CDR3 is TGTGCCAGTAGTATGGGGGGCCTGGTCGGGGAGCTGTTTTTT. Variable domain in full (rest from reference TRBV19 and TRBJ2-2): DGGITQSPKYLFRKEGQNVTLSCEQNLNHDAMYWYRQDPGQGLRLIYYSQIVNDFQKGDIAEGYSVSREKKESFPLTVTSAQKNPTAFYLCASSMGGLVGELFFGEGSRLTVL.

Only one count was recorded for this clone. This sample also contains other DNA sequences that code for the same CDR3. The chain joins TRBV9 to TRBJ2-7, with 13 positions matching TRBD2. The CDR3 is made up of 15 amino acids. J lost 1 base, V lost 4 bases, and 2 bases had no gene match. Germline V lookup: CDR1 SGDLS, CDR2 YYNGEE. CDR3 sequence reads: CASSSGLAGSYEQYF. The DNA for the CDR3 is TGTGCCAGCAGCTCGGGACTAGCGGGGTCCTACGAGCAGTACTTC.

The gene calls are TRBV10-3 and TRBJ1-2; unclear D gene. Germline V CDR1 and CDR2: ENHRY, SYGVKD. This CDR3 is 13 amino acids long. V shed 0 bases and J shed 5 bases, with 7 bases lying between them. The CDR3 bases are TGTGCCATCAGTGAGTCGATGGGATATGGCTACACCTTC. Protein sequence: CAISESMGYGYTF.

The CDR3 sequence: CASSGTALQETQYF. The DNA for the CDR3 is TGTGCCAGCAGCGGGACAGCACTACAAGAGACCCAGTACTTC. V gene TRBV9 combines with J gene TRBJ2-5; maybe TRBD1 (6 bases). Germline assignment: CDR1 SGDLS and CDR2 YYNGEE. The CDR3 is 14 residues long. Trimming pared 3 bases from V and 2 bases from J, leaving 11 bases between.

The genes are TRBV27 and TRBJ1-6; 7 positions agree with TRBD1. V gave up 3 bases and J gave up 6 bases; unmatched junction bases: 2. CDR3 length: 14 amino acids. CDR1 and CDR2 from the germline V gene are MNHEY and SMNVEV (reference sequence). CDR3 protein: CASSFAGGNSPLHF. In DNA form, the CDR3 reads TGTGCCAGCAGTTTTGCAGGGGGTAATTCACCCCTCCACTTT.

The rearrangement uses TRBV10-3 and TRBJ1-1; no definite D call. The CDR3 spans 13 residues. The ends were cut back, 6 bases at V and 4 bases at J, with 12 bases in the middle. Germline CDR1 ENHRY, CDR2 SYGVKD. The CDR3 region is CAISLERSTEAFF. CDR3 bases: TGTGCCATCAGCCTCGAGAGGAGCACTGAAGCTTTCTTT.

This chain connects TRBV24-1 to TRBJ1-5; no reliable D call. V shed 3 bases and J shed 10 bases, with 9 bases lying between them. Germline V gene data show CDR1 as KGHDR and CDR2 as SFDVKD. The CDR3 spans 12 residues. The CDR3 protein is CATSDPPGPQHF. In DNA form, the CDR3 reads TGTGCCACCAGTGATCCGCCGGGTCCCCAGCATTTT.

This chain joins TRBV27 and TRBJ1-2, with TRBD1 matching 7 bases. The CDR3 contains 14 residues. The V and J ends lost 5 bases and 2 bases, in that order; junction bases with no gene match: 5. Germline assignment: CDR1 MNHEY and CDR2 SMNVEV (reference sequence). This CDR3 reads CASSNRDSNYGYTF. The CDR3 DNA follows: TGTGCCAGCAGTAACAGGGACAGCAACTATGGCTACACCTTC.

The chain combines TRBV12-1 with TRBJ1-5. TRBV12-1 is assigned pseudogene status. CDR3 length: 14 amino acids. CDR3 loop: CARSYLACDQPQHF. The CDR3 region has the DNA TGTGCCAGATCCTATCTTGCCTGTGATCAGCCCCAGCATTTT.

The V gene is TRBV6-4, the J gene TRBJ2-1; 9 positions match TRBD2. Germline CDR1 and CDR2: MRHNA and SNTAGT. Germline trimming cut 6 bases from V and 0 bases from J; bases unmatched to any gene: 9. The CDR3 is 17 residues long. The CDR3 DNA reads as TGTGCCAGCAGCCTAGGAGGTAGCGGGAGCTCCTACAATGAGCAGTTCTTC. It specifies CASSLGGSGSSYNEQFF.

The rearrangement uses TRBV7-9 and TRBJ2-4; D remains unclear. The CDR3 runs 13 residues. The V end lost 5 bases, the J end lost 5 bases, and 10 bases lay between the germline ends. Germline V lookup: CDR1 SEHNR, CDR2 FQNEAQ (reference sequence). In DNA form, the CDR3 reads TGTGCCAGCAGCGCACTCAACCAAAACATTCAGTACTTC. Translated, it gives CASSALNQNIQYF.

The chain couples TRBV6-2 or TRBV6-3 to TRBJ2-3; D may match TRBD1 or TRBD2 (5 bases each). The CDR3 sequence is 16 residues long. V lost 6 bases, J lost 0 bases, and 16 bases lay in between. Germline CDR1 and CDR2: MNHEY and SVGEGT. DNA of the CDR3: TGTGCCAGCAGCCCGGAACGGGGCGGTAGCACAGATACGCAGTATTTT. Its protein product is CASSPERGGSTDTQYF.

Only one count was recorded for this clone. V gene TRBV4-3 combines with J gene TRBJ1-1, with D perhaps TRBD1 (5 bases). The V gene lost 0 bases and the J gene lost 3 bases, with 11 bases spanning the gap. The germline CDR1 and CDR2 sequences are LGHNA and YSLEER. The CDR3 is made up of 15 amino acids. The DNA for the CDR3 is TGCGCCAGCAGCCAAGAAACGGGGGGGTACACTGAAGCTTTCTTT. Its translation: CASSQETGGYTEAFF.

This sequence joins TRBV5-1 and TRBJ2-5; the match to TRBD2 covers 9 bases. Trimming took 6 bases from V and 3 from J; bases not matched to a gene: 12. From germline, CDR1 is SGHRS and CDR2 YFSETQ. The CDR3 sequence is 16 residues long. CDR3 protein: CASNWDRTSVEETQYF. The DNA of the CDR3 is TGCGCCAGCAACTGGGACCGGACTAGCGTAGAAGAGACCCAGTACTTC. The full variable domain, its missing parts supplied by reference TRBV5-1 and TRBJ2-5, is KAGVTQTPRYLIKTRGQQVTLSCSPISGHRSVSWYQQTPGQGLQFLFEYFSETQRNKGNFPGRFSGRQFSNSRSEMNVSTLELGDSALYLCASNWDRTSVEETQYFGPGTRLLVL.

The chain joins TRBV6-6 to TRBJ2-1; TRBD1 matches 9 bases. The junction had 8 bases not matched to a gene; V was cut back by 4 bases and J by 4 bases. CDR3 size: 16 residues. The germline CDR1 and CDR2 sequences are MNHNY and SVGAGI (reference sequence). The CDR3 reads CASSSPGQGSYNEQFF. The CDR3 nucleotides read TGTGCCAGCAGTTCCCCGGGACAGGGATCATACAATGAGCAGTTCTTC.

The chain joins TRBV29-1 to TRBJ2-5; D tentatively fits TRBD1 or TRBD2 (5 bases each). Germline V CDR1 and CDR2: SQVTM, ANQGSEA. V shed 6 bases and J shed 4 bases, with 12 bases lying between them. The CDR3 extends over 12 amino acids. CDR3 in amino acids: CSVGTPPETQYF. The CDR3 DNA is TGCAGCGTCGGGACCCCTCCAGAGACCCAGTACTTC.

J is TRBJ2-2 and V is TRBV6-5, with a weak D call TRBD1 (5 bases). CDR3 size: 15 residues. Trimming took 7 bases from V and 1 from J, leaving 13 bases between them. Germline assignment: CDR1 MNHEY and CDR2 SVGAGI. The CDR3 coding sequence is TGTGCCAGCACCAGGACAAAATTGAACACCGGGGAGCTGTTTTTT. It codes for CASTRTKLNTGELFF.